Below are 22 T cell receptor beta chains sequenced from a single sample in a study of shared clonotypes between healthy human individuals. Sequencing used immunoSEQ multiplex PCR; TCRdb keeps in-frame clones, though not all of them. The table lists over 850,000 clones, 75% to 80% of them singletons. Material for sequencing was memory CD4+ T cells from PBMCs. Specified subset: CD45RA-negative fraction. Receptors were obtained from a man between 18 and 29 years old in good health. Some clones in this sample may be carry-over from other donors' samples.

A single count supports this clone. CDR3 region: CASGTESINEQFF. The CDR3 DNA sequence: TGTGCCAGCGGGACAGAGTCTATCAATGAGCAGTTCTTC. V and J are TRBV28 and TRBJ2-1; TRBD1 agrees at 7 bases. This CDR3 comprises 13 residues. J gave up 6 bases and V 8 bases, and 7 bases lay outside the gene matches. Per germline, CDR1 MDHEN and CDR2 SYDVKM.

The chain recombines TRBV2 with TRBJ2-3; D is unresolved. Trimming took off 4 bases at V and 3 bases at J, with 17 bases between the two ends. Germline V gene sequence: CDR1 SNHLY, CDR2 FYNNEI. CDR3 length: 16 residues. The CDR3 DNA reads TGTGCCAGCAGTGTTATGGCCACCTTTGGAACAGATACGCAGTATTTT. Translated: CASSVMATFGTDTQYF.

This clone turned up a few times. This sample also contains other DNA sequences that code for the same CDR3. This chain connects TRBV5-1 to TRBJ1-1; 7 bases agree with TRBD1. The CDR3 has 14 amino acids. The J segment lost 4 bases and the V segment lost 0 bases, leaving 3 bases of the junction unmatched. Germline-derived CDR1 and CDR2 are SGHRS and YFSETQ. CDR3 nucleotides: TGCGCCAGCAGCTTGGGACAGGGTGGCACTGAAGCTTTCTTT. The encoded protein is CASSLGQGGTEAFF.

This chain connects TRBV5-8 to TRBJ2-1; no definite D call. The CDR3 consists of 13 residues. Germline-derived CDR1 and CDR2 are SGHTS and YDEGEE. The germline V and J ends were trimmed by 1 base and 1 base, with 3 bases remaining between them. Here the CDR3 reads CASSLFSYNEQFF. CDR3 bases: TGTGCCAGCAGCTTGTTTTCCTACAATGAGCAGTTCTTC.

CDR3 loop: CASSERQDEAFF. The CDR3 DNA sequence: TGTGCCAGCAGTGAAAGGCAGGATGAAGCTTTCTTT. The rearrangement links TRBV6-1 to TRBJ1-1; D remains ambiguous. V lost 2 bases, J lost 7 bases, and 8 bases lay in between. The CDR3 contains 12 residues. Germline V gene sequence: CDR1 MNHNS, CDR2 SASEGT.

The chain couples TRBV4-1 to TRBJ2-1; 12 bases agree with TRBD2. The CDR3 is made up of 16 amino acids. With V trimmed by 4 bases and J by 8 bases, 9 bases remained unmatched. Germline V gene data show CDR1 as MGHRA and CDR2 as YSYEKL. The CDR3 here is CASSRQTSGSFHEQFF. DNA of the CDR3: TGCGCCAGCAGCCGACAGACTAGCGGGAGTTTCCATGAGCAGTTCTTC.

The gene calls are TRBV4-2 and TRBJ2-3, with D perhaps TRBD1 (6 bases). Germline-derived CDR1 and CDR2 are LGHNA and YNFKEQ. There are 13 residues in the CDR3. V dropped 4 bases and J dropped 8 bases, with 13 bases sitting between them. In DNA form, the CDR3 reads TGTGCCAGCAGCCTTGGGACAAGAGGTACGCAGTATTTT. This sequence encodes CASSLGTRGTQYF.

This chain connects TRBV7-3 to TRBJ2-5; maybe TRBD2 (6 bases). CDR1 is SGHTA, CDR2 FQGTGA, per germline. The V end lost 5 bases, the J end lost 5 bases, and 18 bases lay between the germline ends. CDR3 length: 15 residues. CDR3 amino acids: CASSKTGTLGETQYF. The CDR3 region has the DNA TGTGCCAGCAGCAAAACCGGGACTCTTGGCGAGACCCAGTACTTC.

This clone appeared a few times. The genes are TRBV18 and TRBJ2-6; 7 bases map to TRBD1. Germline lookup yields CDR1 KGHSH and CDR2 LQKENI. V gave up 1 base and J gave up 8 bases; unmatched junction bases: 8. This CDR3 contains 16 residues. CDR3 protein: CASSPLKTGSSNVLTF. The CDR3 DNA sequence: TGTGCCAGCTCACCACTCAAGACAGGGTCTTCCAACGTCCTGACTTTC.

The V call is TRBV7-9, the J call TRBJ2-6; the D is unclear. Trimming removed 5 bases from V and 3 bases from J, with 11 bases in between. The CDR3 spans 15 residues. Per germline, CDR1 SEHNR and CDR2 FQNEAQ (reference sequence). DNA for the CDR3: TGTGCCAGCAGCGCAACATGGGATGGGGCCAACGTCCTGACTTTC. Encoded protein: CASSATWDGANVLTF.

This rearrangement joins TRBV29-1 to TRBJ2-6; D is possibly TRBD1 (5 bases). V dropped 7 bases and J dropped 1 base, with 8 bases sitting between them. The germline gives CDR1 SQVTM, CDR2 ANQGSEA. The CDR3 is 13 amino acids. This CDR3 reads CSGRQSGANVLTF. Written as DNA, the CDR3 is TGCAGCGGTCGACAGTCTGGGGCCAACGTCCTGACTTTC.

The rearrangement uses TRBV5-1 and TRBJ2-1, with 7 bases lining up with TRBD1. CDR3 length: 16 amino acids. Unmatched junction bases numbered 10, after V lost 4 bases and J lost 3 bases. Germline V gives CDR1 SGHRS, CDR2 YFSETQ. The CDR3 here is CASSPLPGQNYNEQFF. CDR3 nucleotide sequence: TGCGCCAGCAGCCCTCTACCGGGACAGAACTACAATGAGCAGTTCTTC.

The chain combines TRBV28 with TRBJ1-2; 8 bases map to TRBD1. This CDR3 has 13 residues. The ends lost 8 bases at V and 5 bases at J; junction bases unmatched: 7. The germline V gene encodes CDR1 MDHEN and CDR2 SYDVKM. Here the CDR3 reads CASVGTGKYGYTF. CDR3 DNA sequence: TGTGCCAGCGTTGGGACAGGAAAGTATGGCTACACCTTC.

CDR3 coding DNA: TGTGCCAGCAGTTCCCGGGACCGGAACATTCAGTACTTC. As protein: CASSSRDRNIQYF. This chain uses TRBV27 with TRBJ2-4; D possibly uses TRBD1 or TRBD2 (5 bases each). V lost 4 bases and J lost 7, with 11 bases in between. Germline V lookup: CDR1 MNHEY, CDR2 SMNVEV (reference sequence). The CDR3 runs 13 residues.

A word on this clone: Within the sample, other DNA sequences also encode this same CDR3. The rearrangement joins TRBV6-1 to TRBJ1-1, with no clear D. This CDR3 comprises 13 residues. Germline-derived CDR1 and CDR2 are MNHNS and SASEGT. V was cut by 4 bases and J by 1 base, with 7 bases left in between. The CDR3 protein is CASSVKGNTEAFF. The CDR3 region has the DNA TGTGCCAGCAGTGTAAAGGGGAACACTGAAGCTTTCTTT.

V and J are TRBV28 and TRBJ1-4, with D uncertain. Germline assignment: CDR1 MDHEN and CDR2 SYDVKM. V lost 5 bases and J 8 bases, leaving 15 bases between the germline ends. This CDR3 is 14 amino acids long. This CDR3 is CASSRWEVREKLFF. CDR3 bases: TGTGCCAGCAGTCGATGGGAGGTTCGGGAAAAACTGTTTTTT.

The chain is built from TRBV27 and TRBJ2-1; D possibly corresponds to TRBD2 (6 bases). The CDR3 covers 14 residues. From germline, CDR1 is MNHEY and CDR2 SMNVEV (reference sequence). Trimming took 5 bases from V and 4 from J, leaving 12 bases between them. CDR3 bases: TGTGCCAGCAGTCGGCTAGCGCTGTACAATGAGCAGTTCTTC. This encodes CASSRLALYNEQFF.

The chain recombines TRBV7-2 with TRBJ1-2; tentatively, D is TRBD1 (5 bases). The germline CDR1 and CDR2 sequences are SGHTA and FQGNSA. V gave up 6 bases and J gave up 3 bases, with 20 bases separating them. The CDR3 is made up of 16 amino acids. The CDR3 is CASSSPPGRRDYGYTF. The CDR3 nucleotides read TGTGCCAGCAGTTCCCCCCCGGGACGGCGCGACTATGGCTACACCTTC.

About this clone: The sample has other DNA sequences that encode this CDR3 too. The chain carries TRBV18 and TRBJ2-7; the match to TRBD1 covers 8 bases. V lost 6 bases and J lost 6; bases outside the gene matches: 7. Germline V gene sequence: CDR1 KGHSH, CDR2 LQKENI. This CDR3 is 13 amino acids long. CDR3 protein: CASSPGQGGEQYF. The CDR3, as DNA: TGTGCCAGCTCCCCTGGACAGGGTGGCGAGCAGTACTTC.

The V and J genes are TRBV5-6 and TRBJ1-4, with D tentatively TRBD1 (6 bases). This CDR3 region has 15 residues. Trimming removed 5 bases from V and 0 bases from J, with 11 bases in between. CDR1 is SGHDT, CDR2 YYEEEE, per germline. CDR3: CASSRRGATNEKLFF. In nucleotides, the CDR3 is TGTGCCAGCAGTCGCAGGGGCGCAACTAATGAAAAACTGTTTTTT.

Comments on this clone: At the DNA level, this CDR3 is encoded by other sequences in the same sample as well. The chain joins TRBV2 to TRBJ2-7; tentatively, D is TRBD2 (5 bases). The length of the CDR3 is 12 residues. Deletions cut 6 bases from V and 2 bases from J, with 8 bases between. CDR1 SNHLY and CDR2 FYNNEI come from the germline V gene. The CDR3: CASRAGAYEQYF. CDR3 bases: TGTGCCAGCAGGGCGGGTGCCTACGAGCAGTACTTC.

The chain links TRBV25-1 to TRBJ2-3; 13 bases line up with TRBD2. Germline-derived CDR1 and CDR2 are MGHDK and SYGVNS. J lost 2 bases, V lost 5 bases, and 4 bases had no gene match. The CDR3 totals 16 residues. CDR3 residues: CASSPGLAGSTDTQYF. The CDR3 DNA is TGTGCCAGCAGTCCGGGACTAGCGGGATCCACAGATACGCAGTATTTT.